A selection of T cell receptor beta chains follows, all from one sample in a study of early T cells in non-severe SARS-CoV-2 infection. Using its own MiXCR run on the 5' RACE reads, TCRdb lists one record per CDR3 protein. The repertoire holds under 35,000 distinct CDR3 sequences, approximately 4.2% seen once, with around 10% in the top ten. Specimen: whole blood. All receptors come from an adult who was a healthcare worker with PCR-confirmed SARS-CoV-2 infection or an uninfected control (not recorded which). The CDR3 runs from the conserved cysteine through the conserved F or W. Each record gives: V gene, clone size, J gene, D gene, CDR3 length, CDR3 DNA, CDR3 protein. A D gene is named only where the DNA matches it firmly. Clone size, where shown, is once, few, many, or a class for clones that have expanded.

v_gene: TRBV4-1
abundance: -
j_gene: TRBJ2-7
d_gene: -
len: 12
CDR3nt: TGCGCCAGCAGCCTAAACTCCTACGAGCAGTACTTC
CDR3aa: CASSLNSYEQYF

v_gene: TRBV2
abundance: few
j_gene: TRBJ2-3
d_gene: -
len: 13
CDR3nt: TGTGCCAGCAGTGAAGCGCCCGGAGATACGCAGTATTTT
CDR3aa: CASSEAPGDTQYF

v_gene: TRBV7-2
abundance: many
j_gene: TRBJ1-5
d_gene: TRBD1
len: 15
CDR3nt: TGTGCCAGCAGCTTGATAACAGGGGGCAATCAGCCCCAGCATTTT
CDR3aa: CASSLITGGNQPQHF

v_gene: TRBV12-2
abundance: -
j_gene: TRBJ2-7
d_gene: -
len: 17
CDR3nt: TGTGCAAGTCGCTTAGTAGACCACACGGGGCCCCTTCACGAGCAGTACTTC
CDR3aa: CASRLVDHTGPLHEQYF

v_gene: TRBV20-1
abundance: many
j_gene: TRBJ1-5
d_gene: -
len: 13
CDR3nt: TGCAGTGCCGTCGACAATCCGAATCAGCCCCAGCATTTT
CDR3aa: CSAVDNPNQPQHF

v_gene: TRBV2
abundance: few
j_gene: TRBJ2-2
d_gene: -
len: 15
CDR3nt: TGTGCCAGCATAGCGAACAGGTTGAACACCGGGGAGCTGTTTTTT
CDR3aa: CASIANRLNTGELFF

v_gene: TRBV6-5
abundance: many
j_gene: TRBJ1-1
d_gene: -
len: 13
CDR3nt: TGTGCCAGCAGTTACTCTGGGGCAGGGTGGGCTTTCTTT
CDR3aa: CASSYSGAGWAFF

v_gene: TRBV20-1
abundance: many
j_gene: TRBJ1-4
d_gene: -
len: 18
CDR3nt: TGCAGTGCTAGTGGGATAGGGACTGGAGGGGCAACTAATGAAAAACTGTTTTTT
CDR3aa: CSASGIGTGGATNEKLFF

v_gene: TRBV3-1
abundance: many
j_gene: TRBJ2-3
d_gene: TRBD2
len: 15
CDR3nt: TGTGCCACGCAAGTCTCTAGCGGGCTCACAGATACGCAGTATTTT
CDR3aa: CATQVSSGLTDTQYF

v_gene: TRBV5-1
abundance: -
j_gene: TRBJ2-1
d_gene: -
len: 17
CDR3nt: TGCGCCAGCAGCTTGGTTAGGCAGGCCATAGGGTACAATGAGCAGTTCTTC
CDR3aa: CASSLVRQAIGYNEQFF

v_gene: TRBV5-1
abundance: -
j_gene: TRBJ2-7
d_gene: -
len: 13
CDR3nt: TGCGCCAGCAGCCAGTTTACGGGGAGCGAGCAGTACTTC
CDR3aa: CASSQFTGSEQYF

v_gene: TRBV7-3
abundance: many
j_gene: TRBJ1-1
d_gene: -
len: 13
CDR3nt: TGTGCCAGCAGCTCTAGACATCGCGCTGAAGCTTTCTTT
CDR3aa: CASSSRHRAEAFF

v_gene: TRBV10-2
abundance: many
j_gene: TRBJ2-2
d_gene: -
len: 12
CDR3nt: TGCGCCAGCAGATTGAGTGCCGGGGAGCTGTTTTTT
CDR3aa: CASRLSAGELFF

v_gene: TRBV10-2
abundance: -
j_gene: TRBJ2-7
d_gene: -
len: 13
CDR3nt: TGCGCCAGCAGAGAGGGCAGTTACTACGAGCAGTACTTC
CDR3aa: CASREGSYYEQYF